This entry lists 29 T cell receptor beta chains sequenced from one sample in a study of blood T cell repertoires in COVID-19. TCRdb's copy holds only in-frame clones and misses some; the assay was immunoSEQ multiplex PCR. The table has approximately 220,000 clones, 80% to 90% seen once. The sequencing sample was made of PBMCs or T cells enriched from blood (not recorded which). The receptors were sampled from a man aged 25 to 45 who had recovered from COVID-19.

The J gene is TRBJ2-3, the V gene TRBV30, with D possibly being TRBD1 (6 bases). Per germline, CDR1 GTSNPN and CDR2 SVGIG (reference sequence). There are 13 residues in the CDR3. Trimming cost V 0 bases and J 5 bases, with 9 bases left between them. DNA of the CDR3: TGTGCCTGGAGTGTAGGCAGGGGAGATACGCAGTATTTT. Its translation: CAWSVGRGDTQYF.

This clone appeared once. The CDR3: CSVGTGREQYF. For the CDR3, the DNA is TGCAGCGTGGGGACAGGGCGTGAGCAGTACTTC. The V gene is TRBV29-1, the J gene TRBJ2-7; TRBD1 matches at 9 bases. Germline values: CDR1 SQVTM, CDR2 ANQGSEA. Losses at the gene ends were 6 bases for V and 7 bases for J; bases not matched to a gene: 4. The CDR3 extends over 11 amino acids.

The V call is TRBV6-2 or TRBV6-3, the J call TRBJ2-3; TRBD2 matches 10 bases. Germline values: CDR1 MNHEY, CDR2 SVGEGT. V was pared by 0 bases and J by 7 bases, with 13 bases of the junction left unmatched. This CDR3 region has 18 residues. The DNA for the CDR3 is TGTGCCAGCAGTTACTCGACGGCTAGCGGGGGTCCTCTTAATACGCAGTATTTT. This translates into CASSYSTASGGPLNTQYF.

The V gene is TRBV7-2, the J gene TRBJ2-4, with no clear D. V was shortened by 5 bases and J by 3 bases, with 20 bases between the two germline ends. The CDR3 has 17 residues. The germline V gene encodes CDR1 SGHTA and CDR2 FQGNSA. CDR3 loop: CASSPQGRVDGKNIQYF. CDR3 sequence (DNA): TGTGCCAGCAGCCCCCAAGGCCGGGTTGATGGCAAAAACATTCAGTACTTC.

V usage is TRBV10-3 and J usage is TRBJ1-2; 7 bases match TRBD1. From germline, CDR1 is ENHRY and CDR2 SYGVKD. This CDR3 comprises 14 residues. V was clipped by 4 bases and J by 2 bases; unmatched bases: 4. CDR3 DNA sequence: TGTGCCATCAGTGGCCCGGGACAGAACTATGGCTACACCTTC. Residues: CAISGPGQNYGYTF.

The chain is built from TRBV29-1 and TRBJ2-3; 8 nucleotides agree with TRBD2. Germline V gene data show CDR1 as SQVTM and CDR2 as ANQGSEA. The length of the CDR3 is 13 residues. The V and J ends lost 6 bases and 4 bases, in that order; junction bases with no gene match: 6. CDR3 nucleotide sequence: TGCAGCGTCATAGCGGGGTTTTCAGATACGCAGTATTTT. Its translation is CSVIAGFSDTQYF.

CDR3 DNA: TGCGCCAGCAGCTGGGACAGGGGGTTCTACGAGCAGTACTTC. Translated, it gives CASSWDRGFYEQYF. The V call is TRBV5-1, the J call TRBJ2-7; 11 bases map to TRBD1. With V trimmed by 3 bases and J by 3 bases, 2 bases remained unmatched. This CDR3 contains 14 residues. CDR1 SGHRS and CDR2 YFSETQ come from the germline V gene.

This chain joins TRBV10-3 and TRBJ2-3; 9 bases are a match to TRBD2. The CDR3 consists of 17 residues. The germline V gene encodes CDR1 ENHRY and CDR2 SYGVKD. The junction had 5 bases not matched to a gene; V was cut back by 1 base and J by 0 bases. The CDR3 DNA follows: TGTGCCATCAGTGAGTGGGTAGCGGGGGAGAGCACAGATACGCAGTATTTT. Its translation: CAISEWVAGESTDTQYF.

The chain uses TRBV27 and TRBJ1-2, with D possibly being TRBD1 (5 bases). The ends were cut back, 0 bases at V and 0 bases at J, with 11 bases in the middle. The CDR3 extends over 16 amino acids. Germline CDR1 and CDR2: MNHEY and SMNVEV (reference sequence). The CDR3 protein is CASSLSPTVPNYGYTF. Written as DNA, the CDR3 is TGTGCCAGCAGTTTATCACCGACAGTACCTAACTATGGCTACACCTTC.

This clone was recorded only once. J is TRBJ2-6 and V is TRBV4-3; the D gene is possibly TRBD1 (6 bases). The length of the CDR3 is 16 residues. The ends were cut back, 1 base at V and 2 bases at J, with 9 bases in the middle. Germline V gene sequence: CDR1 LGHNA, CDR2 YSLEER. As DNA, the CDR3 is TGCGCCAGCAGCCAAGGACAGGCCCCTGGGGCCAACGTCCTGACTTTC. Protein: CASSQGQAPGANVLTF.

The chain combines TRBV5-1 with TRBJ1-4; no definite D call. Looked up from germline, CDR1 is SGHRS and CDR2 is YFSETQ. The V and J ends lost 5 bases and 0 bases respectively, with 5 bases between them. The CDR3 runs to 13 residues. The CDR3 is CASRSATNEKLFF. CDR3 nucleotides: TGCGCCAGCAGGAGTGCAACTAATGAAAAACTGTTTTTT.

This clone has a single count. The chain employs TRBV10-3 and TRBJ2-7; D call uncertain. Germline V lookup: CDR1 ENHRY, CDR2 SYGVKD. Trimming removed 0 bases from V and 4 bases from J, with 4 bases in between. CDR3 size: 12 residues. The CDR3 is CAISESSYEQYF. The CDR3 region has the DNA TGTGCCATCAGTGAGTCCAGTTACGAGCAGTACTTC.

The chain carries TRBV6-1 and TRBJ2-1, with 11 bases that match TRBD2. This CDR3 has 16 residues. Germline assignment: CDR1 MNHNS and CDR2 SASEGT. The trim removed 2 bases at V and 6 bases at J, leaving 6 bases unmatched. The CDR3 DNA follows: TGTGCCAGCAGTGAACTCCCTAGCGGGAGGCTCAATGAGCAGTTCTTC. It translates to CASSELPSGRLNEQFF.

The CDR3 here is CASSSGTGSNGYTF. The DNA of the CDR3 is TGTGCCAGCAGCTCCGGGACAGGGTCTAATGGCTACACCTTC. V gene TRBV27 combines with J gene TRBJ1-2, with 9 bases identical to TRBD1. The CDR3 sequence is 14 residues long. CDR1 is MNHEY, CDR2 SMNVEV, per germline (reference sequence). The junction had 8 bases not matched to a gene; V was cut back by 6 bases and J by 6 bases.

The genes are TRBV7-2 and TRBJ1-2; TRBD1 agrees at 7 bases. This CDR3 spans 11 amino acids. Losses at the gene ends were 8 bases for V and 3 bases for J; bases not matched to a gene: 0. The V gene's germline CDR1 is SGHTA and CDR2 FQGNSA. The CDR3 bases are TGTGCCAGCGGACAGGACTATGGCTACACCTTC. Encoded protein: CASGQDYGYTF.

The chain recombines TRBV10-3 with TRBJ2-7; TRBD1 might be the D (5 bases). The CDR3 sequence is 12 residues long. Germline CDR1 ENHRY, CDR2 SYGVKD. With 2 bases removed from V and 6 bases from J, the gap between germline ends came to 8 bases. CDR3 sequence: CAISEDSLEQYF. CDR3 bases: TGTGCCATCAGTGAGGACAGCCTCGAGCAGTACTTC.

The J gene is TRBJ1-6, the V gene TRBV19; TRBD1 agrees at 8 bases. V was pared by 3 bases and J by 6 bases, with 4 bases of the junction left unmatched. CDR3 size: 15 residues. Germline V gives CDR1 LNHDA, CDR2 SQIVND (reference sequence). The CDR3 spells CASSIVQGANSPLHF. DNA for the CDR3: TGTGCCAGTAGTATCGTCCAGGGGGCTAATTCACCCCTCCACTTT.

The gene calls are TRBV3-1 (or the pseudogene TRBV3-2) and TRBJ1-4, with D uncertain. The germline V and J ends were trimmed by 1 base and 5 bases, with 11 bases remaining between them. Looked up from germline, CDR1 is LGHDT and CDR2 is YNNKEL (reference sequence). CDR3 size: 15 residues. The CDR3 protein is CASSQGLQKNEKLFF. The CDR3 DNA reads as TGTGCCAGCAGCCAAGGTTTACAGAAGAATGAAAAACTGTTTTTT.

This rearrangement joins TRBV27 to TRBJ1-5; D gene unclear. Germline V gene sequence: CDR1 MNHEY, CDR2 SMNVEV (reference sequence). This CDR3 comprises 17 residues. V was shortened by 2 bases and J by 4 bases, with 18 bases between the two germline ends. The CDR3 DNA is TGTGCCAGCAGTTTACGTACGGTGCCGGGAGGGAATCAGCCCCAGCATTTT. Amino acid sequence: CASSLRTVPGGNQPQHF.

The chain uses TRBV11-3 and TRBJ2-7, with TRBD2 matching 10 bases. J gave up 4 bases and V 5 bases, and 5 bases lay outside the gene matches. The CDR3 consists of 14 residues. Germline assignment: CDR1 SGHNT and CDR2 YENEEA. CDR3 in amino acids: CASSAAGGPYEQYF. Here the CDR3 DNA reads TGTGCCAGCAGCGCAGCGGGAGGGCCGTACGAGCAGTACTTC.

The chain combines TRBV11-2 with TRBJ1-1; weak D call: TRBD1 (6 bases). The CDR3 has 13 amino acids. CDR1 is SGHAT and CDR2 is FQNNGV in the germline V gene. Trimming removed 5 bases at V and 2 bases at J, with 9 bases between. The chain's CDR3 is CASSQQGNTEAFF. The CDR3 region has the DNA TGTGCCAGCAGCCAACAGGGAAACACTGAAGCTTTCTTT.

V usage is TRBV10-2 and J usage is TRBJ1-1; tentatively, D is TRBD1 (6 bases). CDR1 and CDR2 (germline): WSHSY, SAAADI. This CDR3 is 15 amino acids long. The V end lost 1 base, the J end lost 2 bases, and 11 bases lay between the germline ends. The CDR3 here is CASSEYQDRNTEAFF. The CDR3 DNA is TGCGCCAGCAGTGAGTATCAGGACAGAAACACTGAAGCTTTCTTT.

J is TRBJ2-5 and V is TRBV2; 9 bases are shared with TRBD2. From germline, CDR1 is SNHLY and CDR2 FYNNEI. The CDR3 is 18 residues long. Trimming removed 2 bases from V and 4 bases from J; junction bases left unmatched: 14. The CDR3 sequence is CASSERWAGGAQGETQYF. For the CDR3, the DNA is TGTGCCAGCAGTGAAAGGTGGGCGGGAGGGGCCCAGGGAGAGACCCAGTACTTC.

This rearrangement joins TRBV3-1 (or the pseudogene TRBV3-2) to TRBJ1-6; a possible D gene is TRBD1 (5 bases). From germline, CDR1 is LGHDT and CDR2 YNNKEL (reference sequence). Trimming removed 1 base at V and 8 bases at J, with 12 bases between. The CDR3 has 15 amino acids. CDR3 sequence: CASSQVGARDSPLHF. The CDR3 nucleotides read TGTGCCAGCAGCCAAGTAGGGGCTCGGGATTCACCCCTCCACTTT.

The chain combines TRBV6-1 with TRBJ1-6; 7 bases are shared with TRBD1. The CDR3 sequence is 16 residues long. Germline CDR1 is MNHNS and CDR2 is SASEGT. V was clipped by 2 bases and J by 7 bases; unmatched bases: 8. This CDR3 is CASSETEGAGNSPLHF. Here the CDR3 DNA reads TGTGCCAGCAGTGAAACAGAGGGGGCGGGGAATTCACCCCTCCACTTT.

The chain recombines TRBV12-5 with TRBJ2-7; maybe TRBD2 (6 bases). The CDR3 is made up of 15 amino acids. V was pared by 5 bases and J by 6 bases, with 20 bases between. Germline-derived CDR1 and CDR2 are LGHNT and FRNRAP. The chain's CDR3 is CASGGGTTLRGEQYF. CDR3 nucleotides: TGTGCTAGTGGTGGGGGGACCACGCTTAGGGGCGAGCAGTACTTC.

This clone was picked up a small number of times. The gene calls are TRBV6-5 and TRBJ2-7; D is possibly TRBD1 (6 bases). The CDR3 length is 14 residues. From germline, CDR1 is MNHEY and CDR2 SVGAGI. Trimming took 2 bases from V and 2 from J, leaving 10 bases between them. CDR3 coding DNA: TGTGCCAGCAGTTACCGACAGGCGACCTACGAGCAGTACTTC. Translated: CASSYRQATYEQYF.

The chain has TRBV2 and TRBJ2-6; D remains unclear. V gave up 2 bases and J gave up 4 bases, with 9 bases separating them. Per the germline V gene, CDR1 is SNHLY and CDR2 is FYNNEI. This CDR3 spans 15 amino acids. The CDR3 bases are TGTGCCAGCAGTGAAATTCGCGGCGGGGCCAACGTCCTGACTTTC. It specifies CASSEIRGGANVLTF. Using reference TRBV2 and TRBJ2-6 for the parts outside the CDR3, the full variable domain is EPEVTQTPSHQVTQMGQEVILRCVPISNHLYFYWYRQILGQKVEFLVSFYNNEISEKSEIFDDQFSVERPDGSNFTLKIRSTKLEDSAMYFCASSEIRGGANVLTFGAGSRLTVL.

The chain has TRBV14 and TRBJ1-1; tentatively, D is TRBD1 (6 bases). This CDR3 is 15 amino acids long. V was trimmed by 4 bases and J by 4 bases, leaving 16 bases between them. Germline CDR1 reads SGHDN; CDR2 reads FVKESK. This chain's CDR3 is CASSRTSGVLTEAFF. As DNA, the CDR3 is TGTGCCAGCAGCCGAACCTCAGGGGTTCTCACTGAAGCTTTCTTT.